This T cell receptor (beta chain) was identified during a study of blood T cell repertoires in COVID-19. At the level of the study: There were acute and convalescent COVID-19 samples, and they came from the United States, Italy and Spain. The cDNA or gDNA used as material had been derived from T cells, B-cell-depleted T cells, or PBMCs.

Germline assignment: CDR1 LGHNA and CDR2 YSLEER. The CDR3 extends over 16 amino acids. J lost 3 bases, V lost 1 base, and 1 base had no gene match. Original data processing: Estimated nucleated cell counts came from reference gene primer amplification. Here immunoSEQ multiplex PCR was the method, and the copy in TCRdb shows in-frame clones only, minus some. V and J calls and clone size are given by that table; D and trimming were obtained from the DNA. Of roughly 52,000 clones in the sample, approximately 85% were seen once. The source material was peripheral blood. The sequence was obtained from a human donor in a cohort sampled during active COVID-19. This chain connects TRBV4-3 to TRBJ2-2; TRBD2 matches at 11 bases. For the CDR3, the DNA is TGCGCCAGCAGCCAAGGACTAGCGGGATACACCGGGGAGCTGTTTTTT. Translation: CASSQGLAGYTGELFF.